This entry lists 15 T cell receptor beta chains sequenced from one sample in a study of T cell changes during pregnancy in multiple sclerosis (dated by TCRdb to 2018 to 2020). Library creation used the immunoSEQ multiplex PCR assay. Here the immuneACCESS table is served through TCRdb, limited to in-frame sequences with V and J called. Missing clones are a known gap in these copies; in checked studies unresolved V genes cover under half, and the rest lacks a known reason. This sample comprises 120,000 or so clones, approximately 94% of them detected only once. The biggest ten clones account for roughly 5.7% of the sample. The source material was peripheral blood, sampled before pregnancy. The receptors come from a female donor with multiple sclerosis, enrolled in a pregnancy study.

This rearrangement joins TRBV27 to TRBJ1-4; possibly TRBD1 for D (5 bases). V was cut by 3 bases and J by 7 bases, with 15 bases left in between. The CDR3 extends over 15 amino acids. Germline V gives CDR1 MNHEY, CDR2 SMNVEV (reference sequence). The CDR3 sequence is CASSFKAGLSEKLFF. As DNA, the CDR3 is TGTGCCAGCAGTTTTAAGGCAGGGCTAAGTGAAAAACTGTTTTTT.

The J gene is TRBJ2-7, the V gene TRBV6-1, with D possibly matching TRBD2 (6 bases). This CDR3 region has 13 residues. The V and J ends lost 6 bases and 2 bases respectively, with 11 bases between them. Germline V gene data show CDR1 as MNHNS and CDR2 as SASEGT. The CDR3 is CASSAEGPYEQYF. The CDR3 nucleotides read TGTGCCAGCAGCGCGGAGGGCCCCTACGAGCAGTACTTC.

The sample holds one count of this clone. This chain links TRBV7-2 with TRBJ1-1, with 11 nucleotides matching TRBD1. V shed 5 bases and J 7 bases; nucleotides not matched to a gene: 6. From germline, CDR1 is SGHTA and CDR2 FQGNSA. This CDR3 is built from 14 residues. The DNA of the CDR3 is TGTGCCAGCAGCCTGTCCGGGACAGGGGGTGAAGCTTTCTTT. Translation: CASSLSGTGGEAFF.

The chain recombines TRBV30 with TRBJ1-5; no firm D call. Trimming removed 0 bases from V and 0 bases from J, with 18 bases in between. The CDR3 covers 18 residues. Germline CDR1 is GTSNPN and CDR2 is SVGIG (reference sequence). The CDR3 spells CAWSVPGFWCDSNQPQHF. In nucleotides, the CDR3 is TGTGCCTGGAGTGTACCGGGTTTCTGGTGTGATAGCAATCAGCCCCAGCATTTT.

The chain is built from TRBV7-9 and TRBJ2-7; weak D call: TRBD1 (6 bases). Germline V CDR1 and CDR2: SEHNR, FQNEAQ (reference sequence). Trimming left V 5 bases short and J 6 bases short, with 14 bases between. This CDR3 has 13 residues. The DNA of the CDR3 is TGTGCCAGCAGCCACCCGGACAGTTCCGAGCAGTACTTC. As protein: CASSHPDSSEQYF.

The rearrangement joins TRBV7-3 to TRBJ2-3; TRBD2 aligns across 8 bases. Per germline, CDR1 SGHTA and CDR2 FQGTGA. V shed 8 bases, J shed 0 bases, and the junction held 10 bases outside the gene matches. This CDR3 is 16 amino acids long. CDR3 amino acids: CASRLRQRESTDTQYF. The CDR3 DNA is TGTGCCAGCCGCCTCCGGCAGCGGGAGAGCACAGATACGCAGTATTTT.

This clone was observed once. The chain combines TRBV2 with TRBJ2-7; D is unresolved. V lost 3 bases and J 6 bases, leaving 12 bases between the germline ends. The CDR3 totals 13 residues. CDR1 and CDR2 (germline): SNHLY, FYNNEI. This CDR3 is CASSDFLSSEQYF. CDR3 nucleotides: TGTGCCAGCAGTGATTTCCTGAGTTCCGAGCAGTACTTC.

This clone was counted once. The chain has TRBV30 and TRBJ2-1; 12 bases align to TRBD1. Germline CDR1 is GTSNPN and CDR2 is SVGIG (reference sequence). This CDR3 comprises 13 residues. With V trimmed by 5 bases and J by 8 bases, 4 bases remained unmatched. The CDR3 sequence: CAWSGTGGDEQFF. The CDR3 DNA reads as TGTGCCTGGTCCGGGACAGGGGGCGATGAGCAGTTCTTC.

This clone is a singleton in its sample. The chain couples TRBV19 to TRBJ1-3; D is possibly TRBD1 (6 bases). The germline V gene encodes CDR1 LNHDA and CDR2 SQIVND (reference sequence). This CDR3 spans 15 amino acids. Trimming left V 6 bases short and J 4 bases short, with 16 bases between. Here the CDR3 reads CASRVWGPNGNTIYF. The CDR3 DNA reads TGTGCCAGTAGAGTCTGGGGGCCAAACGGAAACACCATATATTTT.

The chain links TRBV6-5 to TRBJ2-7, with 7 bases lining up with TRBD1. Looked up from germline, CDR1 is MNHEY and CDR2 is SVGAGI. V gave up 0 bases and J gave up 6 bases; unmatched junction bases: 8. The CDR3 sequence is 15 residues long. CDR3 DNA sequence: TGTGCCAGCAGTTACTCCCCTGGGGACAGAGCCGAGCAGTACTTC. Amino acid sequence: CASSYSPGDRAEQYF.

This clone has more than one count but fewer than ten. This rearrangement joins TRBV2 to TRBJ1-5; TRBD1 agrees at 8 bases. The trim removed 5 bases at V and 4 bases at J, leaving 4 bases unmatched. Germline V gene data show CDR1 as SNHLY and CDR2 as FYNNEI. The CDR3 runs 14 residues. Here the CDR3 reads CASSLDRVNQPQHF. CDR3 DNA sequence: TGTGCCAGCAGTTTGGACAGGGTGAATCAGCCCCAGCATTTT. The full variable domain, completed using reference TRBV2 and TRBJ1-5, is EPEVTQTPSHQVTQMGQEVILRCVPISNHLYFYWYRQILGQKVEFLVSFYNNEISEKSEIFDDQFSVERPDGSNFTLKIRSTKLEDSAMYFCASSLDRVNQPQHFGDGTRLSIL.

The CDR3 DNA reads as TGTGCCAGCAGACCGGACAGGAACAATCAGCCCCAGCATTTT. It specifies CASRPDRNNQPQHF. The rearrangement links TRBV6-5 to TRBJ1-5, with TRBD1 matching 7 bases. From germline, CDR1 is MNHEY and CDR2 SVGAGI. This CDR3 spans 14 amino acids. V lost 6 bases to trimming and J lost 3 bases; unmatched junction nucleotides: 5.

The chain joins TRBV10-3 to TRBJ2-1, with TRBD2 matching over 9 bases. The V segment lost 7 bases and the J segment 4 bases; nucleotides outside the gene matches: 11. Germline V gene sequence: CDR1 ENHRY, CDR2 SYGVKD. This CDR3 is 16 amino acids long. CDR3 sequence: CAIMALSGGPYNEQFF. CDR3 sequence (DNA): TGTGCCATCATGGCCCTTAGCGGGGGCCCTTACAATGAGCAGTTCTTC.

Written as DNA, the CDR3 is TGTGCCAGCAACCCTACCACAGGGGGGTCCTACGAGCAGTACTTC. Its protein product is CASNPTTGGSYEQYF. The chain uses TRBV28 and TRBJ2-7; 8 positions agree with TRBD1. The CDR3 sequence is 15 residues long. J gave up 1 base and V 7 bases, and 9 bases lay outside the gene matches. The germline V gene encodes CDR1 MDHEN and CDR2 SYDVKM. Filled out from reference TRBV28 and TRBJ2-7, the complete variable domain reads DVKVTQSSRYLVKRTGEKVFLECVQDMDHENMFWYRQDPGLGLRLIYFSYDVKMKEKGDIPEGYSVSREKKERFSLILESASTNQTSMYLCASNPTTGGSYEQYFGPGTRLTVT.

The chain links TRBV30 to TRBJ2-2; D not certain. The CDR3 loop spans 14 amino acids. V was shortened by 5 bases and J by 2 bases, with 12 bases between the two germline ends. Looked up from germline, CDR1 is GTSNPN and CDR2 is SVGIG (reference sequence). The CDR3 protein is CAWRPARNTGELFF. For the CDR3, the DNA is TGTGCCTGGCGGCCCGCTAGAAACACCGGGGAGCTGTTTTTT.